These 5 T cell receptor beta chains share one sample of origin, sequenced in a study of blood T cells in healthy people across ages. A sample-barcoded 5' primer and a J-beta primer mix were used in a second PCR of roughly 7 to 11 cycles. TCRdb used MiXCR to reprocess the 5' RACE reads, holding one entry per CDR3 protein. The data show roughly 1.9 million distinct CDR3 sequences, around 42% seen once. The specimen sequenced was blood. The receptors originated from a human donor in good health.

The chain has TRBV7-2 and TRBJ2-3, with 12 bases matching TRBD2. With V trimmed by 1 base and J by 6 bases, 17 bases remained unmatched. Germline CDR1 SGHTA, CDR2 FQGNSA. The CDR3 runs to 20 residues. DNA for the CDR3: TGTGCCAGCAGCTTAGTATTGTTAGGACCGCTAGCGGGGGGGCAGGATACGCAGTATTTT. Translated, it gives CASSLVLLGPLAGGQDTQYF.

This clonotype was counted a few times. V usage is TRBV6-2 or TRBV6-3 and J usage is TRBJ2-1; maybe TRBD2 (6 bases). This CDR3 has 14 amino acids. From germline, CDR1 is MNHEY and CDR2 SVGEGT. V was pared by 5 bases and J by 7 bases, with 15 bases between. This CDR3 is CASSQGLQPNEQFF. The CDR3 DNA reads as TGTGCCAGCAGTCAGGGACTCCAACCGAATGAGCAGTTCTTC.

The V call is TRBV3-1, the J call TRBJ1-2; a weak D match, TRBD1 (5 bases). V dropped 3 bases and J dropped 5 bases, with 19 bases sitting between them. CDR3 length: 16 amino acids. From germline, CDR1 is LGHDT and CDR2 YNNKEL (reference sequence). The CDR3 DNA is TGTGCCAGCAGCCAGGGTCTTTCGCCAGGGAGTTATGGCTACACCTTC. Its protein is CASSQGLSPGSYGYTF.

This chain joins TRBV6-2 or TRBV6-3 and TRBJ1-1; D is perhaps TRBD1 (6 bases). The germline V gene has CDR1 MNHEY and CDR2 SVGEGT. V lost 4 bases and J lost 7, with 13 bases in between. There are 13 residues in the CDR3. This CDR3 is CASSSLRTVEAFF. CDR3 coding DNA: TGTGCCAGCAGTTCCCTACGGACAGTTGAAGCTTTCTTT.

The chain joins TRBV4-3 to TRBJ2-5, with D possibly called TRBD1 or TRBD2 (6 bases each). This CDR3 contains 15 residues. Germline CDR1 and CDR2: LGHNA and YSLEER. Trimming shortened V by 1 base and J by 2 bases, and 11 bases separated the two germline ends. In nucleotides, the CDR3 is TGCGCCAGCAGCCAAGTTTGGAGGGGGCAAGAGACCCAGTACTTC. The encoded protein is CASSQVWRGQETQYF.